Below are 16 T cell receptor beta chains sequenced from a single sample in a study of immune evolution from preneoplasia to lung adenocarcinoma. Libraries were prepared by immunoSEQ multiplex PCR; TCRdb keeps only in-frame clonotypes and omits some of them. The table includes 14,000 or so clones, over 75% detected once. Sequencing was performed on FFPE lung adenocarcinoma in situ tissue. These receptors all come from an older donor with lung adenocarcinoma.

This clone was picked up one time. CDR3 in DNA: TGCGCCAGCAGCTTGGGCGGGACTCATGGGGCAGATACGCAGTATTTT. Its protein product is CASSLGGTHGADTQYF. J is TRBJ2-3 and V is TRBV5-1, with a possible D match to TRBD2 (6 bases). CDR1 is SGHRS, CDR2 YFSETQ, per germline. The CDR3 spans 16 residues. The V end lost 0 bases, the J end lost 4 bases, and 15 bases lay between the germline ends. Supplemented by reference TRBV5-1 and TRBJ2-3, the full variable domain reads KAGVTQTPRYLIKTRGQQVTLSCSPISGHRSVSWYQQTPGQGLQFLFEYFSETQRNKGNFPGRFSGRQFSNSRSEMNVSTLELGDSALYLCASSLGGTHGADTQYFGPGTRLTVL.

The V gene is TRBV13, the J gene TRBJ1-2; TRBD1 matches 12 bases. This CDR3 has 17 amino acids. V gave up 3 bases and J gave up 3 bases; unmatched junction bases: 8. Germline V gene lookup returns CDR1 PRHDT and CDR2 FYEKMQ (reference sequence). The CDR3 spells CASSLGQGAIRDYGYTF. Here the CDR3 DNA reads TGTGCCAGCAGCTTGGGACAGGGGGCGATACGTGACTATGGCTACACCTTC.

Regarding this clone: The same CDR3 is also encoded by other DNA sequences in this sample. The rearrangement joins TRBV7-9 to TRBJ1-2, with 8 bases aligning to TRBD1. Trimming removed 4 bases from V and 1 base from J; junction bases left unmatched: 11. Germline values: CDR1 SEHNR, CDR2 FQNEAQ (reference sequence). This CDR3 has 17 residues. DNA for the CDR3: TGTGCCAGCAGCTCACTTGACAGGGGACCCCTTAACTATGGCTACACCTTC. Its protein is CASSSLDRGPLNYGYTF. The whole variable domain, remainder taken from reference TRBV7-9 and TRBJ1-2, is DTGVSQNPRHKITKRGQNVTFRCDPISEHNRLYWYRQTLGQGPEFLTYFQNEAQLEKSRLLSDRFSAERPKGSFSTLEIQRTEQGDSAMYLCASSSLDRGPLNYGYTFGSGTRLTVV.

V usage is TRBV28 and J usage is TRBJ1-2; D perhaps matches TRBD1 (6 bases). CDR1 and CDR2 (germline): MDHEN, SYDVKM. V lost 6 bases to trimming and J lost 7 bases, with 12 bases between them. The CDR3 is made up of 12 amino acids. The CDR3 DNA is TGTGCCAGCAGCCTACAGGGTTCTGGCTACACCTTC. Protein sequence: CASSLQGSGYTF.

The V call is TRBV6-5, the J call TRBJ1-1; D not resolved. V lost 2 bases to trimming and J lost 3 bases, with 7 bases between them. From germline, CDR1 is MNHEY and CDR2 SVGAGI. There are 13 residues in the CDR3. The CDR3 bases are TGTGCCAGCAGTTACGAGCCGGACACTGAAGCTTTCTTT. Residues: CASSYEPDTEAFF.

This rearrangement joins TRBV4-2 to TRBJ2-5, with 10 bases identical to TRBD2. V was clipped by 1 base and J by 0 bases; unmatched bases: 8. CDR3 length: 18 residues. Germline CDR1 reads LGHNA; CDR2 reads YNFKEQ. The CDR3 DNA sequence: TGTGCCAGCAGCCAAGGCTCAGGGAGCGGGAGGGACCAAGAGACCCAGTACTTC. Translated, it gives CASSQGSGSGRDQETQYF.

The chain is built from TRBV15 and TRBJ2-7; 8 nucleotides line up with TRBD1. Germline CDR1 is LNHNV and CDR2 is YYDKDF (reference sequence). The junction had 4 bases not matched to a gene; V was cut back by 6 bases and J by 0 bases. This CDR3 comprises 14 residues. CDR3 in DNA: TGTGCCACCAGAAAGGACAGGGTCTCCTACGAGCAGTACTTC. Protein sequence: CATRKDRVSYEQYF.

The chain employs TRBV25-1 and TRBJ2-7, with 9 bases fitting TRBD2. The CDR3 runs to 13 residues. Germline V gives CDR1 MGHDK, CDR2 SYGVNS. Losses at the gene ends were 6 bases for V and 2 bases for J; bases not matched to a gene: 2. The CDR3 nucleotides read TGTGCCAGCAGGACTAGCGGAGCCTACGAGCAGTACTTC. It translates to CASRTSGAYEQYF.

This chain links TRBV2 with TRBJ1-5; D not certain. The germline CDR1 and CDR2 sequences are SNHLY and FYNNEI. This CDR3 contains 12 residues. V was cut by 4 bases and J by 6 bases, with 7 bases left in between. CDR3 amino acids: CASSGISQPQHF. In nucleotides, the CDR3 is TGTGCCAGCAGTGGAATCAGTCAGCCCCAGCATTTT.

This chain joins TRBV15 and TRBJ2-7, with 10 bases aligning to TRBD2. The germline CDR1 and CDR2 sequences are LNHNV and YYDKDF (reference sequence). The trim removed 5 bases at V and 3 bases at J, leaving 13 bases unmatched. This CDR3 has 17 amino acids. The CDR3 bases are TGTGCCACCAGCGACCACCGGGCTAGCGGGAGACGCTACGAGCAGTACTTC. This codes for CATSDHRASGRRYEQYF. The variable domain in full, with the rest retrieved from reference TRBV15 and TRBJ2-7, is DAMVIQNPRYQVTQFGKPVTLSCSQTLNHNVMYWYQQKSSQAPKLLFHYYDKDFNNEADTPDNFQSRRPNTSFCFLDIRSPGLGDTAMYLCATSDHRASGRRYEQYFGPGTRLTVT.

The genes are TRBV5-6 and TRBJ1-2; D remains ambiguous. Germline CDR1 reads SGHDT; CDR2 reads YYEEEE. V lost 4 bases to trimming and J lost 2 bases, with 9 bases between them. The CDR3 extends over 13 amino acids. The CDR3: CASSQDFNYGYTF. The CDR3 DNA sequence: TGTGCCAGCAGCCAAGATTTCAACTATGGCTACACCTTC.

The chain recombines TRBV6-5 with TRBJ1-4; possible D gene TRBD1, 6 bases. Germline lookup yields CDR1 MNHEY and CDR2 SVGAGI. V was pared by 5 bases and J by 8 bases, with 15 bases between. This CDR3 is built from 14 residues. The CDR3 DNA sequence: TGTGCCAGCAGTCCCGGGACACGGGCAGAAAAACTGTTTTTT. Translating gives CASSPGTRAEKLFF.

V usage is TRBV6-6 and J usage is TRBJ1-3; possible D gene TRBD1, 6 bases. There are 14 residues in the CDR3. Germline assignment: CDR1 MNHNY and CDR2 SVGAGI (reference sequence). V gave up 8 bases and J gave up 0 bases, with 11 bases separating them. CDR3 sequence: CASLRGDSGNTIYF. The CDR3 DNA follows: TGTGCCAGCTTAAGGGGGGACTCTGGAAACACCATATATTTT.

Here the CDR3 DNA reads TGTGCCAGCGGGGGGGGGTACGAGCAGTACTTC. Its translation is CASGGGYEQYF. This sequence joins TRBV28 and TRBJ2-7, with 7 bases identical to TRBD2. The CDR3 is made up of 11 amino acids. CDR1 MDHEN and CDR2 SYDVKM come from the germline V gene. Germline trimming cut 8 bases from V and 4 bases from J; bases unmatched to any gene: 2.

This chain links TRBV5-1 with TRBJ2-1; D remains unclear. There are 13 residues in the CDR3. V was trimmed by 2 bases and J by 9 bases, leaving 12 bases between them. Germline V gene sequence: CDR1 SGHRS, CDR2 YFSETQ. DNA for the CDR3: TGCGCCAGCAGCTTTGGTCCGGGCCTTGAGCAGTTCTTC. Amino acids: CASSFGPGLEQFF.

The chain joins TRBV2 to TRBJ2-3, with D unresolved. The germline V and J ends were trimmed by 2 bases and 2 bases, with 14 bases remaining between them. CDR3 length: 16 residues. Per germline, CDR1 SNHLY and CDR2 FYNNEI. The CDR3 DNA sequence: TGTGCCAGCAGTGAATATTCGGGCAGCCACACAGATACGCAGTATTTT. Its translation: CASSEYSGSHTDTQYF.